Presented here are 26 T cell receptor beta chains from one specimen sequenced in a study of blood T cell repertoires in COVID-19. The protocol was immunoSEQ multiplex PCR, while the TCRdb copy is restricted to in-frame clones and leaves out a portion. This sample carries under 300,000 clones, 86% of them seen once, and the ten largest clones take under 3.5%. Sequenced sample: peripheral blood. The receptors come from a woman in her twenties or thirties with active or convalescent COVID-19.

This rearrangement joins TRBV19 to TRBJ1-2; 9 nucleotides agree with TRBD1. Germline CDR1 is LNHDA and CDR2 is SQIVND (reference sequence). The CDR3 runs to 15 residues. J gave up 10 bases and V 0 bases, and 9 bases lay outside the gene matches. CDR3: CASSIDRDRVSYYTF. The CDR3, as DNA: TGTGCCAGTAGTATAGACCGGGACAGGGTTTCGTACTACACCTTC.

This sequence joins TRBV5-6 and TRBJ1-6; TRBD1 matches at 7 bases. Germline V gene lookup returns CDR1 SGHDT and CDR2 YYEEEE. CDR3 length: 14 residues. Trimming cost V 4 bases and J 13 bases; bases outside gene matches: 11. The CDR3 coding sequence is TGTGCCAGCAGCCTCCGACAGGGTGTAAGGCCCCTCCACTTT. Protein product: CASSLRQGVRPLHF.

The CDR3 here is CASSPPHPGGYGYTF. DNA of the CDR3: TGTGCCAGCAGCCCACCTCACCCCGGAGGGTATGGCTACACCTTC. The V gene is TRBV6-5, the J gene TRBJ1-2; no firm D call. V shed 6 bases and J shed 5 bases, with 19 bases lying between them. Germline V gene lookup returns CDR1 MNHEY and CDR2 SVGAGI. The CDR3 totals 15 residues.

This chain links TRBV28 with TRBJ1-5, with D hard to call. V gave up 1 base and J gave up 7 bases, with 14 bases separating them. Per the germline V gene, CDR1 is MDHEN and CDR2 is SYDVKM. This CDR3 spans 15 amino acids. The CDR3 is CASSLLPGPGQPQHF. The CDR3 DNA reads TGTGCCAGCAGTTTATTGCCAGGCCCTGGGCAGCCCCAGCATTTT.

This chain links TRBV6-5 with TRBJ1-2, with 11 bases matching TRBD1. CDR1 and CDR2 (germline): MNHEY, SVGAGI. The CDR3 runs 15 residues. V shed 6 bases, J shed 2 bases, and the junction held 5 bases outside the gene matches. The DNA of the CDR3 is TGTGCCAGCAGACGACGGGACAGGGGGAACTATGGCTACACCTTC. Amino acid sequence: CASRRRDRGNYGYTF.

The chain's CDR3 is CASSSASGNQPQHF. In DNA form, the CDR3 reads TGTGCCAGCAGCTCCGCTAGCGGCAATCAGCCCCAGCATTTT. V usage is TRBV7-9 and J usage is TRBJ1-5, with unresolved D. CDR1 SEHNR and CDR2 FQNEAQ come from the germline V gene (reference sequence). The V end was cut by 4 bases, the J end by 2 bases, with 9 bases between. CDR3 length equals 14 residues.

The chain uses TRBV3-1 (or the pseudogene TRBV3-2) and TRBJ1-5; perhaps TRBD1 as D (5 bases). The CDR3 consists of 15 residues. Germline-derived CDR1 and CDR2 are LGHDT and YNNKEL (reference sequence). V was pared by 4 bases and J by 1 base, with 11 bases between. Here the CDR3 DNA reads TGTGCCAGCAGCCCAGGGATCCTAAGCAATCAGCCCCAGCATTTT. Protein sequence: CASSPGILSNQPQHF.

This clone was seen a single time. This chain joins TRBV3-1 (or the pseudogene TRBV3-2) and TRBJ1-1; 7 bases match TRBD1. The J segment lost 5 bases and the V segment lost 0 bases, leaving 6 bases of the junction unmatched. Germline-derived CDR1 and CDR2 are LGHDT and YNNKEL (reference sequence). The CDR3 is made up of 15 amino acids. The CDR3 DNA sequence: TGTGCCAGCAGCCAAGATAGACAGGGATGGACTGAAGCTTTCTTT. This sequence encodes CASSQDRQGWTEAFF.

This CDR3 is CASSGSSFYGYTF. CDR3 bases: TGTGCCAGCAGTGGGAGTTCTTTCTATGGCTACACCTTC. The chain couples TRBV28 to TRBJ1-2; D remains ambiguous. CDR1 MDHEN and CDR2 SYDVKM come from the germline V gene. CDR3 length: 13 amino acids. V was cut by 5 bases and J by 4 bases, with 11 bases left in between.

This chain joins TRBV27 and TRBJ1-6; D call uncertain. Germline V gives CDR1 MNHEY, CDR2 SMNVEV (reference sequence). This CDR3 is 15 amino acids long. Trimming removed 5 bases at V and 0 bases at J, with 8 bases between. CDR3 region: CASSIDISYNSPLHF. CDR3 nucleotides: TGTGCCAGCAGTATCGACATCTCCTATAATTCACCCCTCCACTTT.

This clone has a handful of counts. CDR3 region: CASRLSLLSSYNSPLHF. Written as DNA, the CDR3 is TGTGCCAGCAGACTCTCACTCCTGAGCTCCTATAATTCACCCCTCCACTTT. This rearrangement joins TRBV28 to TRBJ1-6; no clear D gene. V was shortened by 6 bases and J by 0 bases, with 15 bases between the two germline ends. The length of the CDR3 is 17 residues. Germline V gene lookup returns CDR1 MDHEN and CDR2 SYDVKM.

The rearrangement links TRBV11-2 to TRBJ2-4; perhaps TRBD1 as D (7 bases). The CDR3 has 15 amino acids. CDR1 is SGHAT and CDR2 is FQNNGV in the germline V gene. The V and J ends lost 5 bases and 4 bases respectively, with 15 bases between them. The DNA for the CDR3 is TGTGCCAGCAGCCCCGGGCGGGACAGAAAAAACATTCAGTACTTC. Its translation is CASSPGRDRKNIQYF.

J is TRBJ2-7 and V is TRBV7-6, with 9 bases fitting TRBD1. The CDR3 consists of 16 residues. Germline CDR1 and CDR2: SGHVS and FNYEAQ. The V and J ends lost 5 bases and 5 bases, in that order; junction bases with no gene match: 13. The CDR3 DNA reads as TGTGCCAGCAGCCGCCGTCCAACAGGGGGCGAGAACGAGCAGTACTTC. As protein: CASSRRPTGGENEQYF.

This chain uses TRBV5-1 with TRBJ2-3, with 7 nucleotides matching TRBD1. CDR1 is SGHRS and CDR2 is YFSETQ in the germline V gene. Germline trimming cut 1 base from V and 3 bases from J; bases unmatched to any gene: 5. This CDR3 region has 15 residues. CDR3 DNA: TGCGCCAGCAGCTTGTACGAGGGGGCGACAGATACGCAGTATTTT. This encodes CASSLYEGATDTQYF.

The chain uses TRBV15 and TRBJ1-2; D ambiguous. Germline-derived CDR1 and CDR2 are LNHNV and YYDKDF (reference sequence). The CDR3 sequence is 14 residues long. Trimming took off 0 bases at V and 4 bases at J, with 9 bases between the two ends. CDR3 residues: CATSRDRVTYGYTF. Written as DNA, the CDR3 is TGTGCCACCAGCAGAGATCGGGTTACCTATGGCTACACCTTC.

This clone has just one count. J is TRBJ1-1 and V is TRBV5-1; maybe TRBD1 (5 bases). Germline V gene sequence: CDR1 SGHRS, CDR2 YFSETQ. The V gene lost 2 bases and the J gene lost 2 bases, with 13 bases spanning the gap. CDR3 length: 15 amino acids. CDR3 loop: CASSFKGGQNTEAFF. CDR3 sequence (DNA): TGCGCCAGCAGCTTTAAGGGTGGACAAAACACTGAAGCTTTCTTT.

The gene calls are TRBV27 and TRBJ1-1; 9 bases are a match to TRBD1. CDR1 and CDR2 (germline): MNHEY, SMNVEV (reference sequence). The CDR3 covers 13 residues. The V gene end was trimmed by 8 bases and the J gene end by 4 bases; junction bases not matched to a gene: 5. CDR3 sequence: CASWTGVGTEAFF. In DNA, the CDR3 is TGTGCCAGCTGGACAGGGGTGGGCACTGAAGCTTTCTTT.

The V call is TRBV24-1, the J call TRBJ1-1; D might be TRBD1 (6 bases). The germline gives CDR1 KGHDR, CDR2 SFDVKD. V lost 4 bases to trimming and J lost 5 bases, with 28 bases between them. The CDR3 sequence is 19 residues long. In nucleotides, the CDR3 is TGTGCCACCAGTGACACAGGGTGCCCTAGACGGCGTAGTAAGACTGAAGCTTTCTTT. Translation gives CATSDTGCPRRRSKTEAFF.

The chain is built from TRBV6-5 and TRBJ1-4; the D gene is possibly TRBD1 (6 bases). Germline V gives CDR1 MNHEY, CDR2 SVGAGI. V dropped 6 bases and J dropped 5 bases, with 16 bases sitting between them. The CDR3 is made up of 15 amino acids. The CDR3 DNA reads as TGTGCCAGCAGCGCCGCGGGGGCGGCGAATGAAAAACTGTTTTTT. This encodes CASSAAGAANEKLFF.

The rearrangement joins TRBV23-1 to TRBJ2-5; a weak D match, TRBD2 (7 bases). TRBV23-1 is sorted into the ORF group, with uncertain function. V was clipped by 6 bases and J by 3 bases, with 26 bases between them. This CDR3 has 18 amino acids. In DNA, the CDR3 is TGCGCCAGCAGCCACAAAGGGCAGGGAGGGGGGAGCGAAGAGACCCAGTACTTC. Translated, it gives CASSHKGQGGGSEETQYF.

This clone has a single count. The chain has TRBV2 and TRBJ1-6; possibly TRBD1 for D (6 bases). Germline V gene sequence: CDR1 SNHLY, CDR2 FYNNEI. The V and J ends lost 5 bases and 6 bases respectively, with 17 bases between them. The CDR3 spans 16 residues. The CDR3 protein is CASSWTAMSPNSPLHF. The CDR3 DNA is TGTGCCAGCAGTTGGACAGCGATGTCCCCTAATTCACCCCTCCACTTT.

CDR3 sequence (DNA): TGTGCCAGCAGCTTAGACAAGGGGGCTAACACTGAAGCTTTCTTT. Translated: CASSLDKGANTEAFF. V is TRBV7-6 and J is TRBJ1-1, with 7 bases fitting TRBD1. The CDR3 totals 15 residues. Germline trimming cut 1 base from V and 2 bases from J; bases unmatched to any gene: 4. Germline CDR1 SGHVS, CDR2 FNYEAQ.

The chain couples TRBV9 to TRBJ1-2; TRBD1 matches 8 bases. The trim removed 4 bases at V and 2 bases at J, leaving 7 bases unmatched. From germline, CDR1 is SGDLS and CDR2 YYNGEE. This CDR3 is 15 amino acids long. Here the CDR3 DNA reads TGTGCCAGCAGCACAAGACAGGGGAGGAACTATGGCTACACCTTC. Residues: CASSTRQGRNYGYTF.

The gene calls are TRBV6-2 or TRBV6-3 and TRBJ1-2; tentative D call: TRBD1 (5 bases). V was pared by 5 bases and J by 3 bases, with 7 bases between. The V gene's germline CDR1 is MNHEY and CDR2 SVGEGT. This CDR3 region has 12 residues. The CDR3 region has the DNA TGTGCCAGCAGTGACAGATACTATGGCTACACCTTC. Translating it yields CASSDRYYGYTF.

The chain combines TRBV5-1 with TRBJ1-1; D remains unclear. The CDR3 is made up of 14 amino acids. CDR1 SGHRS and CDR2 YFSETQ come from the germline V gene. V shed 4 bases and J shed 3 bases, with 13 bases lying between them. The CDR3 DNA follows: TGCGCCAGCAGCCGTTTCAATGAGGACACTGAAGCTTTCTTT. This codes for CASSRFNEDTEAFF.

V and J are TRBV7-2 and TRBJ2-7; 9 bases are a match to TRBD1. The ends lost 5 bases at V and 7 bases at J; junction bases unmatched: 6. Germline lookup yields CDR1 SGHTA and CDR2 FQGNSA. The CDR3 spans 13 residues. The CDR3 DNA follows: TGTGCCAGCAGCCCTGGGACAGGGTGGGAGCAGTACTTC. It is translated as CASSPGTGWEQYF. Full variable domain (missing parts from reference TRBV7-2 and TRBJ2-7): GAGVSQSPSNKVTEKGKDVELRCDPISGHTALYWYRQSLGQGLEFLIYFQGNSAPDKSGLPSDRFSAERTGGSVSTLTIQRTQQEDSAVYLCASSPGTGWEQYFGPGTRLTVT.